Sequencing of this T cell receptor (beta chain) was carried out in a study of T cell responses to AZD1222 COVID-19 vaccine. Study-level points and caveats: Increased Spike-specific TCR breadth and depth were observed after two AZD1222 doses. In the spike-specific TCR repertoire, nearly half reportedly target unmutated variant regions.

TCRdb keeps only in-frame clones here, not all; method: immunoSEQ multiplex PCR. The top ten hold roughly 1% of the sample, which has 190,000 or so clones, approximately 95% seen once. Second doses at about 4 or about 12 weeks were pooled. With V trimmed by 6 bases and J by 0 bases, 4 bases remained unmatched. Germline values: CDR1 LNHDA, CDR2 SQIVND (reference sequence). The CDR3 sequence is 15 residues long. The table lists this clone with a few counts. No antigen is known for it. The sequences come from peripheral blood, collected 28 days after the second AZD1222 dose. The chain employs TRBV19 and TRBJ1-4, with TRBD1 matching over 7 bases. The TCR originated in an adult who received the AZD1222 COVID-19 vaccine. DNA of the CDR3: TGTGCCAGTAGCCCGGGGACAGCAACTAATGAAAAACTGTTTTTT. Its protein product is CASSPGTATNEKLFF.